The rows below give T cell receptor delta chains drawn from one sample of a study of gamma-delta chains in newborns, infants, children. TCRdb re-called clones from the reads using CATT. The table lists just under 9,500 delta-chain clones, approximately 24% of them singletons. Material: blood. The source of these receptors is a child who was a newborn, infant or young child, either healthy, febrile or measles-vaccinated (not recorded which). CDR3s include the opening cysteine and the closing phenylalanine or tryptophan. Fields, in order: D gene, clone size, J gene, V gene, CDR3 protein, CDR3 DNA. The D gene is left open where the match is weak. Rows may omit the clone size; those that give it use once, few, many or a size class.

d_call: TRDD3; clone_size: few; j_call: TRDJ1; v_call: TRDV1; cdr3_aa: CALGEVCPLGMLITDKLIF; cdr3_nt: TGTGCTCTTGGGGAGGTTTGCCCACTGGGGATGTTGATCACCGATAAACTCATCTTT
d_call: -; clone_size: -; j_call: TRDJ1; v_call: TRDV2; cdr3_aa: CACDTVGGVGGTQPKNTDKLIF; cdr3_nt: TGTGCCTGTGACACCGTAGGTGGCGTAGGGGGGACCCAACCAAAAAACACCGATAAACTCATCTTT
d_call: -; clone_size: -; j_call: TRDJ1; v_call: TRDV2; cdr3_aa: CACDTVQGLGGYTDKLIF; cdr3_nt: TGTGCCTGTGACACCGTTCAGGGATTGGGGGGGTACACCGATAAACTCATCTTT
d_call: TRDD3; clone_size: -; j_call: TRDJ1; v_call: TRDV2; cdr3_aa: CAREALGEFPDKPIF; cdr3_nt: TGTGCCCGTGAAGCACTGGGGGAGTTCCCCGATAAACCCATCTTT
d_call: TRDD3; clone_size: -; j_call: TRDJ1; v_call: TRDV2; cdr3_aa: CACDLVLGDTRATDKLIF; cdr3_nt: TGTGCCTGTGATCTCGTACTGGGGGATACGCGTGCCACCGATAAACTCATCTTT
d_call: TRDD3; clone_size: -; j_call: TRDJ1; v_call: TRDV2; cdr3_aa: CACDTVGDADKLIF; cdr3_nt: TGTGCCTGTGACACCGTGGGGGATGCTGATAAACTCATCTTT
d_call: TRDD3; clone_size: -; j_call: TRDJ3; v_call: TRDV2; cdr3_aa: CACDTGWGIPSSVSRSWDTRQMFF; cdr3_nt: TGTGCCTGTGACACCGGCTGGGGGATACCTTCATCAGTCTCCCGTTCCTGGGACACCCGACAGATGTTTTTC
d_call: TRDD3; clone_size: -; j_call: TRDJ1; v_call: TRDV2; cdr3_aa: CACDTVLMFGDTWYTDTLIF; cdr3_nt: TGTGCCTGTGACACCGTGTTGATGTTTGGGGATACGTGGTACACCGATACACTCATCTTT
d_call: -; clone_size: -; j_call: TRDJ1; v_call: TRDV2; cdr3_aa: CACDPIPTRGTGFTDKLIF; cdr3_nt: TGTGCCTGTGACCCCATTCCTACGAGGGGGACGGGTTTCACCGATAAACTCATCTTT
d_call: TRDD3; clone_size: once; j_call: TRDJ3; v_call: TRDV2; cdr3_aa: CACDTVVRGIQIWETRQMFF; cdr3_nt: TGTGCCTGTGACACCGTAGTCCGGGGGATACAGATCTGGGAAACCCGACAGATGTTTTTC
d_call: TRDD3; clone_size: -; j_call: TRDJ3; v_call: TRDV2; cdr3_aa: CACDTLLQGGYAGYGSSWDTRQMFF; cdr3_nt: TGTGCCTGTGACACCCTCCTCCAGGGGGGATACGCGGGGTATGGTAGCTCCTGGGACACCCGACAGATGTTTTTC
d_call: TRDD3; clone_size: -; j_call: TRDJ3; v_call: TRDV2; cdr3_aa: CACDTQGNWGREPSWNTRQMFF; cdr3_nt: TGTGCCTGTGACACACAGGGCAACTGGGGGAGAGAACCCTCCTGGAACACCCGACAGATGTTTTTC
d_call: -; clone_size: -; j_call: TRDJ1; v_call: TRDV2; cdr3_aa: CACDAVLSTDKLIF; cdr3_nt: TGTGCCTGTGATGCGGTACTGTCCACCGATAAACTCATCTTT